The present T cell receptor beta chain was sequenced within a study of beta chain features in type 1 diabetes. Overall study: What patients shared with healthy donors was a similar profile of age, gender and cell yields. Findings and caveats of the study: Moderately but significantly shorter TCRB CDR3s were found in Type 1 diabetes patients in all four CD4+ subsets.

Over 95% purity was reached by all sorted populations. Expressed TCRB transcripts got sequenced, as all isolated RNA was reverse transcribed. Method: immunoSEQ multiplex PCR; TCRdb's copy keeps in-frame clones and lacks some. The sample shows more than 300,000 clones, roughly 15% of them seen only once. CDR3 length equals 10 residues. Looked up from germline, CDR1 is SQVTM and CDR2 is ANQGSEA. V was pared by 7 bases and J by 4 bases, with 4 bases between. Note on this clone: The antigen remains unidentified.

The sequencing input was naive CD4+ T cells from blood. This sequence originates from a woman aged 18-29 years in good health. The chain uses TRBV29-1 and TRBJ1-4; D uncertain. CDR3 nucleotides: TGCAGCGCCCTTAATGAAAAACTGTTTTTT. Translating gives CSALNEKLFF. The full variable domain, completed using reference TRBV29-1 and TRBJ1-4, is SAVISQKPSRDICQRGTSLTIQCQVDSQVTMMFWYRQQPGQSLTLIATANQGSEATYESGFVIDKFPISRPNLTFSTLTVSNMSPEDSSIYLCSALNEKLFFGSGTQLSVL.